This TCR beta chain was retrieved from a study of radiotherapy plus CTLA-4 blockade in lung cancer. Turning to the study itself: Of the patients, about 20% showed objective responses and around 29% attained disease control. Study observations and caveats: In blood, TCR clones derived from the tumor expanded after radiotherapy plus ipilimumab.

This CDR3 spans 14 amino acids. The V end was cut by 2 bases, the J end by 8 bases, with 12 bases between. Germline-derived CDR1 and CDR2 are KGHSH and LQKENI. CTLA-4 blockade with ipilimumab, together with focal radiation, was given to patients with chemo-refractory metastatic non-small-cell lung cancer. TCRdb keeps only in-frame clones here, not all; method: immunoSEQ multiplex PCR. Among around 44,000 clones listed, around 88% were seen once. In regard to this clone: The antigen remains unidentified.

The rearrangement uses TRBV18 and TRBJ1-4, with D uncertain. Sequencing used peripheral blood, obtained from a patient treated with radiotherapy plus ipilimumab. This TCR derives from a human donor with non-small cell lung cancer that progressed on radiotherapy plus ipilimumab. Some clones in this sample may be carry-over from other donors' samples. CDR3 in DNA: TGTGCCAGCTCACCATTGGGAAGAGGGGAAAAACTGTTTTTT. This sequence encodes CASSPLGRGEKLFF.